This T cell receptor beta chain appears in the sequencing data of a study of cytomegalovirus exposure and HLA in healthy donors. Findings and limits, study-wide: Later on, an analysis tied approximately 15,000 TCR beta sequences to HLA alleles at 0.05 false discovery rate. Fewer N-insertions (relative to the approximately 670-donor mean) were reportedly seen in an Asian-associated ancestry cluster in a later analysis. The study put 150 to 200 TCR beta chains on its list as cytomegalovirus-associated. Reported results showed that the classifier diagnosed cytomegalovirus status with high specificity and sensitivity.

The primer mix had 60 Vbeta and 13 Jbeta primers. Measured with immunoSEQ multiplex PCR; TCRdb has only the in-frame clones, and not every one. The sample includes under 200,000 clones, about four fifths of them seen just once. About this clone: Its specificity is not known.

This CDR3 spans 12 amino acids. The germline V gene has CDR1 MNHEY and CDR2 SVGAGI. V dropped 2 bases and J dropped 10; count of bases not matched to a gene: 1. The rearrangement uses TRBV6-5 and TRBJ1-4, with 7 nucleotides matching TRBD1. The sample comprised PBMCs. This TCR was sampled from a middle-aged man in good health and CMV-seropositive. The CDR3 is CASSYDRAKLFF. The CDR3 coding sequence is TGTGCCAGCAGTTACGACAGGGCAAAACTGTTTTTT.